The 24 T cell receptor beta chains below were found in one sample sequenced in a study of T-cell memory formation after mild COVID-19. MiXCR, run by TCRdb on the 5' RACE reads, gives a single entry per CDR3 protein. The sample includes roughly 280,000 distinct CDR3 sequences, 8% to 9% of them seen just once. The specimen was PBMCs or a T cell subset sorted from them (not recorded which). The receptor set was obtained from a man aged 18 to 30 who had mild COVID-19 (a few samples of this study predate the infection). Cell type and time point are not known.

This clonotype was detected ten times or more. The chain combines TRBV20-1 with TRBJ2-5; TRBD2 aligns across 9 bases. The CDR3 is 14 amino acids. Germline CDR1 DFQATT, CDR2 SNEGSKA (reference sequence). Here the CDR3 DNA reads TGCAGCGCCGGGACTAGCCCTGATGGAGGGACCCAGTACTTC. Protein sequence: CSAGTSPDGGTQYF.

This clonotype was counted between two and nine times. The J gene is TRBJ2-5, the V gene TRBV7-2; maybe TRBD2 (7 bases). V lost 0 bases and J 4 bases, leaving 12 bases between the germline ends. The length of the CDR3 is 15 residues. Germline CDR1 reads SGHTA; CDR2 reads FQGNSA. CDR3 nucleotides: TGTGCCAGCAGCTTAGCGGGGGGGCGAATAGAGACCCAGTACTTC. Amino acids: CASSLAGGRIETQYF.

This clonotype came up a few times. The genes are TRBV6-2 or TRBV6-3 and TRBJ2-3; D unresolved. V was trimmed by 4 bases and J by 2 bases, leaving 7 bases between them. Germline CDR1 and CDR2: MNHEY and SVGEGT. The CDR3 covers 13 residues. This chain's CDR3 is CASSSFLTDTQYF. The CDR3 region has the DNA TGTGCCAGCAGTTCGTTCCTCACAGATACGCAGTATTTT.

The rearrangement uses TRBV30 and TRBJ1-5; 7 bases are shared with TRBD1. Germline CDR1 GTSNPN, CDR2 SVGIG (reference sequence). J lost 6 bases, V lost 1 base, and 3 bases had no gene match. CDR3 length: 13 residues. The CDR3 sequence is CAWSDRGSQPQHF. The CDR3 DNA reads as TGTGCCTGGAGTGACAGGGGCAGTCAGCCCCAGCATTTT.

V and J are TRBV6-5 and TRBJ1-6, with TRBD1 identical over 8 bases. V dropped 5 bases and J dropped 7; count of bases not matched to a gene: 7. Germline V gene lookup returns CDR1 MNHEY and CDR2 SVGAGI. This CDR3 has 15 residues. The CDR3 is CASSTWTGNNSPLHF. The CDR3 nucleotides are TGTGCCAGCAGTACCTGGACAGGGAACAATTCACCCCTCCACTTT.

This clonotype was detected a few times. The V call is TRBV11-2, the J call TRBJ2-3; 7 positions agree with TRBD2. This CDR3 has 17 residues. Per germline, CDR1 SGHAT and CDR2 FQNNGV. J was trimmed by 2 bases and V by 4 bases; bases with no gene match: 12. The CDR3 region is CASSSHWTRAFTDTQYF. The CDR3 nucleotides are TGTGCCAGCAGCTCTCATTGGACTAGAGCATTCACAGATACGCAGTATTTT.

This sequence joins TRBV6-2 or TRBV6-3 and TRBJ1-4; 7 bases match TRBD1. Trimming at V came to 6 bases and at J to 8 bases, leaving 12 bases not matched to a gene. Germline V gives CDR1 MNHEY, CDR2 SVGEGT. This CDR3 is built from 15 residues. The DNA of the CDR3 is TGTGCCAGCAGCTCCGAGACAGGGCGTGGAGAAAAACTGTTTTTT. Protein: CASSSETGRGEKLFF.

In this sample, this clonotype turned up a few times. The V gene is TRBV5-1, the J gene TRBJ2-3, with 7 positions matching TRBD2. This CDR3 has 13 residues. Germline V gene sequence: CDR1 SGHRS, CDR2 YFSETQ. V shed 9 bases, J shed 5 bases, and the junction held 9 bases outside the gene matches. The CDR3 reads CATKDPGGDTQYF. The CDR3 region has the DNA TGCGCCACCAAGGACCCGGGGGGAGATACGCAGTATTTT.

The J gene is TRBJ1-3, the V gene TRBV7-2; unclear D gene. CDR1 is SGHTA, CDR2 FQGNSA, per germline. V lost 5 bases and J lost 4, with 18 bases in between. CDR3 size: 16 residues. The CDR3 reads CASSPQSSGSGNTIYF. The CDR3, as DNA: TGTGCCAGCAGCCCTCAGAGTTCTGGGTCGGGAAACACCATATATTTT.

The chain joins TRBV7-6 to TRBJ2-5, with D possibly being TRBD2 (6 bases). Germline assignment: CDR1 SGHVS and CDR2 FNYEAQ. CDR3 length: 13 residues. With 1 base removed from V and 7 bases from J, the gap between germline ends came to 10 bases. CDR3 protein: CASSLGEDATQYF. The CDR3 DNA is TGTGCCAGCAGCTTAGGGGAGGACGCGACCCAGTACTTC.

The V gene is TRBV20-1, the J gene TRBJ1-2; the D is unclear. Germline loops: CDR1 DFQATT, CDR2 SNEGSKA (reference sequence). Trimming took 0 bases from V and 10 from J, leaving 15 bases between them. The CDR3 consists of 13 residues. The CDR3 DNA follows: TGCAGTGCTAGAGATGCATCCTCCGGTGTCTACACCTTC. Its protein product is CSARDASSGVYTF.

The CDR3 sequence: CASSRELGHENQETQYF. The DNA for the CDR3 is TGCGCCAGCAGCCGGGAACTAGGTCACGAGAACCAAGAGACCCAGTACTTC. V and J are TRBV5-1 and TRBJ2-5; TRBD2 might be the D (5 bases). CDR3 size: 17 residues. Germline V gene data show CDR1 as SGHRS and CDR2 as YFSETQ. V lost 4 bases, J lost 0 bases, and 19 bases lay in between.

This chain links TRBV6-5 with TRBJ2-5, with D tentatively TRBD1 or TRBD2 (6 bases each). V shed 0 bases and J shed 0 bases, with 11 bases lying between them. Germline-derived CDR1 and CDR2 are MNHEY and SVGAGI. The CDR3 totals 16 residues. The chain's CDR3 is CASSYSPGANQETQYF. The DNA of the CDR3 is TGTGCCAGCAGTTACTCGCCGGGGGCGAACCAAGAGACCCAGTACTTC.

This CDR3 reads CASSVGIRDTEAFF. The CDR3 DNA sequence: TGTGCCAGCAGCGTAGGGATTAGGGACACTGAAGCTTTCTTT. The J gene is TRBJ1-1, the V gene TRBV9; D uncertain. Trimming shortened V by 0 bases and J by 3 bases, and 9 bases separated the two germline ends. There are 14 residues in the CDR3. Germline V lookup: CDR1 SGDLS, CDR2 YYNGEE.

This clonotype was observed a few times. The chain employs TRBV5-6 and TRBJ1-4; D perhaps matches TRBD1 (5 bases). In germline, CDR1 is SGHDT, CDR2 YYEEEE. The CDR3 contains 14 residues. Between the trimmed V and J ends, which lost 2 bases and 5 bases, there was a span of 10 bases. The CDR3 coding sequence is TGTGCCAGCAGCTTCGGGGCCTCAAATGAAAAACTGTTTTTT. Translated: CASSFGASNEKLFF.

This clonotype was counted only a few times. The chain recombines TRBV7-9 with TRBJ1-2; 9 bases match TRBD1. CDR1 is SEHNR and CDR2 is FQNEAQ in the germline V gene (reference sequence). CDR3 length: 11 amino acids. J was trimmed by 13 bases and V by 5 bases; bases with no gene match: 5. Here the CDR3 reads CASSPGTGFTF. The DNA for the CDR3 is TGTGCCAGCAGCCCTGGGACAGGGTTCACCTTC.

The rearrangement uses TRBV4-1 and TRBJ2-3; 10 bases are a match to TRBD2. The V segment lost 4 bases and the J segment 2 bases; nucleotides outside the gene matches: 12. The germline CDR1 and CDR2 sequences are MGHRA and YSYEKL. The CDR3 loop spans 18 amino acids. The CDR3 loop reads CASSPQRGGLIVTDTQYF. In DNA form, the CDR3 reads TGCGCCAGCAGCCCCCAGCGGGGGGGATTGATCGTCACAGATACGCAGTATTTT.

There are a few counts of this clonotype. This chain joins TRBV5-1 and TRBJ2-7; 11 bases are shared with TRBD2. The CDR3 loop spans 14 amino acids. Losses at the gene ends were 7 bases for V and 3 bases for J; bases not matched to a gene: 6. Germline V lookup: CDR1 SGHRS, CDR2 YFSETQ. The CDR3, as DNA: TGCGCCAGCCGCCTCGGGACTAGCGGCTACGAGCAGTACGTC. Its translation is CASRLGTSGYEQYV.

This clonotype appeared a few times. The chain has TRBV15 and TRBJ1-5, with D maybe TRBD1 (5 bases). The CDR3 contains 14 residues. V was clipped by 2 bases and J by 4 bases, with 9 bases between them. Germline V gene lookup returns CDR1 LNHNV and CDR2 YYDKDF (reference sequence). The CDR3 region has the DNA TGTGCCACCAGCAGATACAGGCCTAATCAGCCCCAGCATTTT. Translating it yields CATSRYRPNQPQHF.

This clonotype was recorded a few times. V and J are TRBV30 and TRBJ1-3, with D maybe TRBD1 (6 bases). V was cut by 4 bases and J by 4 bases, with 17 bases left in between. Looked up from germline, CDR1 is GTSNPN and CDR2 is SVGIG (reference sequence). The CDR3 totals 15 residues. DNA of the CDR3: TGTGCCTGGACCCACCCCGGACAGCCGGGAAACACCATATATTTT. Translating it yields CAWTHPGQPGNTIYF.

This clonotype was observed many times. The genes are TRBV7-9 and TRBJ1-2; no reliable D call. Germline V gene sequence: CDR1 SEHNR, CDR2 FQNEAQ (reference sequence). The V and J ends lost 7 bases and 6 bases respectively, with 15 bases between them. This CDR3 region has 13 residues. Here the CDR3 DNA reads TGTGCCAGCACCCTAAGGGCAGACGATGGCTACACCTTC. Its translation: CASTLRADDGYTF.

In its sample, this clonotype was seen a few times. The CDR3 coding sequence is TGCAGCGTTCGACAGGGGGCTACCGGGGAGCTGTTTTTT. It yields the protein CSVRQGATGELFF. This chain joins TRBV29-1 and TRBJ2-2; TRBD1 matches at 10 bases. Germline V gene sequence: CDR1 SQVTM, CDR2 ANQGSEA. V shed 5 bases and J 5 bases; nucleotides not matched to a gene: 2. The length of the CDR3 is 13 residues.

This clonotype was detected only a few times. The J gene is TRBJ2-2, the V gene TRBV7-2; 7 bases align to TRBD2. The CDR3 totals 15 residues. Germline lookup yields CDR1 SGHTA and CDR2 FQGNSA. The ends lost 3 bases at V and 1 base at J; junction bases unmatched: 2. The chain's CDR3 is CASSFQRGNTGELFF. The CDR3 DNA reads TGTGCCAGCAGCTTCCAGCGGGGGAACACCGGGGAGCTGTTTTTT.

V gene TRBV2 combines with J gene TRBJ2-5; D uncertain. Germline loops: CDR1 SNHLY, CDR2 FYNNEI. The V and J ends lost 10 bases and 5 bases respectively, with 11 bases between them. The CDR3 length is 11 residues. The CDR3 spells CATLRLETQYF. DNA of the CDR3: TGTGCCACCCTAAGGCTGGAGACCCAGTACTTC. Full variable domain (outside the CDR3, taken from reference TRBV2 and TRBJ2-5): EPEVTQTPSHQVTQMGQEVILRCVPISNHLYFYWYRQILGQKVEFLVSFYNNEISEKSEIFDDQFSVERPDGSNFTLKIRSTKLEDSAMYFCATLRLETQYFGPGTRLLVL.